This T cell receptor beta chain is from a study of T cell repertoires in cytomegalovirus infection. Study-wide results and caveats: Cumulative frequency of public TCR beta families picked out carriers of CMV plus the relevant HLA.

A note on this clonotype: The antigen is undetermined.

TCRdb ran MiXCR on the reads and lists one entry per CDR3 protein. Of 360,000 or so distinct CDR3 sequences listed, about a third are singletons. Germline CDR1 is KGHSH and CDR2 is LQKENI. The ends lost 3 bases at V and 6 bases at J; junction bases unmatched: 10. The CDR3 consists of 16 residues. The chain is built from TRBV18 and TRBJ2-3; 9 bases are shared with TRBD2. This TCR derives from a human donor in good health (CMV status not recorded). Some clones in this sample may be carry-over from other donors' samples. Here the sequenced sample was cultured PBMCs, taken from culture after CMV antigen stimulation. DNA of the CDR3: TGTGCCAGCTCACCCCAACGCGTTAGCGGGAGTGATACGCAGTATTTT. Translated: CASSPQRVSGSDTQYF.